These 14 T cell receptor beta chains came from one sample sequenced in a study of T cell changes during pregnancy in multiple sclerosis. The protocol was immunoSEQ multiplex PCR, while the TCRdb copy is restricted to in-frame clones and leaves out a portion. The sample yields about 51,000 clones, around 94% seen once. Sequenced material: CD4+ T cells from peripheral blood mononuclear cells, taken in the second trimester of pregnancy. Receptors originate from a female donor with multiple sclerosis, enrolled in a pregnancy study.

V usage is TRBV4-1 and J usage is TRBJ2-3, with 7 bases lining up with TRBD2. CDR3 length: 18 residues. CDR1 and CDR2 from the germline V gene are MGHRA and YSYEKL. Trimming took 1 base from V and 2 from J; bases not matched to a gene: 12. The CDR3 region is CASSQGVIQRDYTDTQYF. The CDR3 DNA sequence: TGCGCCAGCAGCCAAGGAGTGATCCAGCGGGATTACACAGATACGCAGTATTTT.

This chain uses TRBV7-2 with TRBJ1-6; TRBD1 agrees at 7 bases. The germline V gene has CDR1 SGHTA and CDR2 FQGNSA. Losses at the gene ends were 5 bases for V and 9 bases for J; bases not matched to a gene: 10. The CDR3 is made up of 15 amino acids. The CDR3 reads CASSQITGVGSPLHF. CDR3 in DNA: TGTGCCAGCAGCCAAATAACAGGGGTTGGTTCACCCCTCCACTTT.

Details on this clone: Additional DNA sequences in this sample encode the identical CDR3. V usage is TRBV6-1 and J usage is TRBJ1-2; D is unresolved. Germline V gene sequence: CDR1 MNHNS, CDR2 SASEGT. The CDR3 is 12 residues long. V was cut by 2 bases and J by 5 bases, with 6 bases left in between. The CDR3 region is CASSERGYGYTF. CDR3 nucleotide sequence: TGTGCCAGCAGTGAACGGGGTTATGGCTACACCTTC.

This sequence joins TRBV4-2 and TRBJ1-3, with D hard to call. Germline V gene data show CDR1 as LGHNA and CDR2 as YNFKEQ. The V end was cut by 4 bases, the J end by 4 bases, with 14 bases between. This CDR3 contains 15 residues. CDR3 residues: CASSPSGSGGNTIYF. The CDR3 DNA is TGTGCCAGCAGCCCGTCCGGCTCAGGCGGAAACACCATATATTTT.

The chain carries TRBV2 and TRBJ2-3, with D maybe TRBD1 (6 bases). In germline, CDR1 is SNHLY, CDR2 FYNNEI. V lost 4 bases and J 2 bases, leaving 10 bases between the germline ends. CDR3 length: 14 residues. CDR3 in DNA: TGTGCCAGCAGTGGGGGGCCGTTCACAGATACGCAGTATTTT. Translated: CASSGGPFTDTQYF.

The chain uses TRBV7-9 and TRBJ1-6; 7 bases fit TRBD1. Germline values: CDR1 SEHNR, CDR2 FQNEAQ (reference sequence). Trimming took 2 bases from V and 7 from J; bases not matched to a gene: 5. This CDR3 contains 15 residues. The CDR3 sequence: CASSLIGTENSPLHF. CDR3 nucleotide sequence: TGTGCCAGCAGCTTAATTGGGACAGAAAATTCACCCCTCCACTTT.

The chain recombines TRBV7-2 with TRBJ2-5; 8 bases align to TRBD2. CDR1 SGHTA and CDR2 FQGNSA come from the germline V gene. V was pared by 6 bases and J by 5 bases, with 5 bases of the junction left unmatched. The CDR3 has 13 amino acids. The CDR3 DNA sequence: TGTGCCAGCAGTATAAGCGGGGGTGAGACCCAGTACTTC. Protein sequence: CASSISGGETQYF.

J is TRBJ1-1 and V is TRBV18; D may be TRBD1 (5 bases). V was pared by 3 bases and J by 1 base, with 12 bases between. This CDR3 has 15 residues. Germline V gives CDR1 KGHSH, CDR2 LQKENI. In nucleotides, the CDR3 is TGTGCCAGCTCACCCCAACAGGAACCGAACACTGAAGCTTTCTTT. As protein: CASSPQQEPNTEAFF.

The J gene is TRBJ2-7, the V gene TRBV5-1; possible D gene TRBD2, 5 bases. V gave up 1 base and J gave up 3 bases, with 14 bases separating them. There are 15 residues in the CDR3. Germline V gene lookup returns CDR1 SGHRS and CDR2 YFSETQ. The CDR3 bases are TGCGCCAGCAGCTTGAGCCCCGGACTCAACTACGAGCAGTACTTC. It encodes CASSLSPGLNYEQYF.

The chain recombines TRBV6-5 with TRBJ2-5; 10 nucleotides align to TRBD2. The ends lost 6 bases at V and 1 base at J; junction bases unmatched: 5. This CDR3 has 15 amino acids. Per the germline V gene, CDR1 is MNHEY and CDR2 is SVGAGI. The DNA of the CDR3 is TGTGCCAGCAGGGGCAGCGGGGGGGCCCAAGAGACCCAGTACTTC. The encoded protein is CASRGSGGAQETQYF.

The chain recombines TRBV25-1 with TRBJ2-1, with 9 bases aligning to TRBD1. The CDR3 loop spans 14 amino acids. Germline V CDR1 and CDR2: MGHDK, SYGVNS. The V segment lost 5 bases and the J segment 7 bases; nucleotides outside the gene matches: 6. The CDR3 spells CASSTGGARNEQFF. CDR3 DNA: TGTGCCAGCAGTACAGGGGGCGCAAGGAATGAGCAGTTCTTC.

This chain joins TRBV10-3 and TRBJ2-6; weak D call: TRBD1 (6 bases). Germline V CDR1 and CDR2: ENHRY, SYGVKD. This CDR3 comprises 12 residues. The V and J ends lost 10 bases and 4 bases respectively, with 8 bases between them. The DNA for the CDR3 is TGTGCCACCCAGGGGGGGGCCAACGTCCTGACTTTC. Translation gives CATQGGANVLTF.

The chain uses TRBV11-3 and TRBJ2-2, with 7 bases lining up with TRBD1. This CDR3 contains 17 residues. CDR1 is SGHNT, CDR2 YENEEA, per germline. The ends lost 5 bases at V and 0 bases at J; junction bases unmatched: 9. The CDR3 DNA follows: TGTGCCAGCAGCCTCTCAAGACAGGGATCGAACACCGGGGAGCTGTTTTTT. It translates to CASSLSRQGSNTGELFF.

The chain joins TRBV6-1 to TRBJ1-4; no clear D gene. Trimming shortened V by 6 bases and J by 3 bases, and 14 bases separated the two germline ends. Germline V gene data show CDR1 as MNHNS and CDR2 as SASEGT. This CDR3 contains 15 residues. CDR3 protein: CASSPPGSANEKLFF. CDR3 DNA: TGTGCCAGCAGCCCCCCCGGGTCAGCTAATGAAAAACTGTTTTTT.